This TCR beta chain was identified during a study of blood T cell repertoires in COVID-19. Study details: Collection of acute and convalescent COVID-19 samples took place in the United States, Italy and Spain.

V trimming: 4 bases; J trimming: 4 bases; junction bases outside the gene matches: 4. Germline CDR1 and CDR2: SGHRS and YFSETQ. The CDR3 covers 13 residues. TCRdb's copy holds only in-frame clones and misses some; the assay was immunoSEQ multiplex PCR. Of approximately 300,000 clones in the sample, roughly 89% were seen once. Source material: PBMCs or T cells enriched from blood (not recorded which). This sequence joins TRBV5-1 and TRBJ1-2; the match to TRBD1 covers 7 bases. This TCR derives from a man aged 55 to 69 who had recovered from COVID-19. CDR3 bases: TGCGCCAGCAGCATGAACAGGGGCTATGGCTACACCTTC. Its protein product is CASSMNRGYGYTF.